These T cell receptor beta chains were read from a single sample in a study of blood T cell repertoires in COVID-19. The data were produced by immunoSEQ multiplex PCR, yet TCRdb's version contains in-frame clones alone and is incomplete. This table holds 120,000 to 150,000 clones, about four fifths found once. Sequencing used peripheral blood. The receptors here all came from a man older than 75 with acute or convalescent COVID-19. Both conserved end residues are part of each CDR3. Fields, in order: clone size, CDR3 length, V gene, D gene, J gene, CDR3 protein, CDR3 DNA. The D gene is left open where the match is weak. Expanded clones get a size class; other rows say once, few or many, or leave the size out.

>-|17|TRBV2|-|TRBJ1-6
CASSMGLTASDDSPLHF
TGTGCCAGCAGCATGGGCCTTACAGCATCTGACGATTCACCCCTCCACTTT
>-|13|TRBV12-3/TRBV12-4|-|TRBJ2-4
CASSFLAKNIQYF
TGTGCCAGCAGTTTTCTAGCCAAAAACATTCAGTACTTC
>few|16|TRBV4-3|TRBD2|TRBJ2-1
CASSQTSGGAYNEQFF
TGCGCCAGCAGCCAAACTAGCGGGGGGGCCTACAATGAGCAGTTCTTC
>-|15|TRBV7-9|-|TRBJ1-4
CASSLNGLGGEKLFF
TGTGCCAGCAGCTTAAATGGCCTCGGGGGGGAAAAACTGTTTTTT
>-|12|TRBV2|-|TRBJ1-4
CATRSYYEKLFF
TGTGCCACTCGAAGCTATTATGAAAAACTGTTTTTT
>once|17|TRBV23-1|-|TRBJ1-1
CASSQYPIQGMNTEAFF
TGCGCCAGCAGTCAATACCCGATTCAGGGAATGAACACTGAAGCTTTCTTT
>-|17|TRBV29-1|-|TRBJ2-6
CSVVVPTLVPGANVLTF
TGCAGCGTTGTAGTGCCAACGCTGGTACCTGGGGCCAACGTCCTGACTTTC
>-|16|TRBV20-1|TRBD1|TRBJ1-6
CSASLFTGTDNSPLHF
TGCAGTGCTAGTCTTTTTACCGGGACAGATAATTCACCCCTCCACTTT
>-|17|TRBV28|TRBD1|TRBJ2-5
CASSLYPTGAWRETQYF
TGTGCCAGCAGTTTATACCCGACAGGGGCTTGGCGGGAGACCCAGTACTTC
>few|12|TRBV5-1|-|TRBJ2-7
CASSIRGYEQYF
TGCGCCAGCAGCATCCGGGGCTACGAGCAGTACTTC
>few|13|TRBV7-2|TRBD1|TRBJ1-2
CASSPTGEYGYTF
TGTGCCAGCAGCCCCACAGGGGAATATGGCTACACCTTC
>-|15|TRBV5-1|TRBD1|TRBJ1-1
CASSLDPGGASEAFF
TGCGCCAGCAGCTTGGATCCAGGGGGCGCCTCTGAAGCTTTCTTT
>-|15|TRBV27|-|TRBJ1-2
CASSPGGVDSYGYTF
TGTGCCAGCAGCCCCGGGGGGGTGGATAGCTATGGCTACACCTTC
>-|15|TRBV4-1|-|TRBJ2-3
CASSHPDGGTDTQYF
TGCGCCAGCAGCCATCCGGACGGGGGCACAGATACGCAGTATTTT
>once|14|TRBV2|-|TRBJ1-4
CASSDSRGVEKLFF
TGTGCCAGCAGTGACTCGCGAGGTGTGGAAAAACTGTTTTTT
>-|16|TRBV6-2/TRBV6-3|-|TRBJ2-3
CASSYGRAKGTDTQYF
TGTGCCAGCAGTTACGGCAGGGCTAAGGGCACAGATACGCAGTATTTT
>few|13|TRBV6-6|-|TRBJ2-1
CASSPLGDNEQFF
TGTGCCAGCAGCCCACTCGGGGACAATGAGCAGTTCTTC
>-|15|TRBV18|TRBD1|TRBJ1-2
CASSPETTGGYGYTF
TGTGCCAGCTCACCCGAGACGACAGGGGGGTATGGCTACACCTTC
>-|13|TRBV7-6|-|TRBJ2-7
CASSLSQGAEQYF
TGTGCCAGCAGCTTATCCCAGGGTGCCGAGCAGTACTTC
>-|12|TRBV7-8|-|TRBJ1-2
CASSLDAAGYTF
TGTGCCAGCAGCTTAGACGCGGCTGGCTACACCTTC
>few|13|TRBV3-1/TRBV3-2|-|TRBJ2-1
CASSQDGPYEQFF
TGTGCCAGCAGCCAAGATGGCCCCTATGAGCAGTTCTTC
>-|15|TRBV2|TRBD1|TRBJ1-2
CASTGDRGQRYGYTF
TGTGCCAGCACGGGAGACAGGGGCCAACGATATGGCTACACCTTC
>-|18|TRBV11-2|-|TRBJ2-5
CASSLDLWDFTVQETQYF
TGTGCCAGCAGCTTAGATCTGTGGGACTTCACAGTTCAAGAGACCCAGTACTTC
>-|14|TRBV6-6|-|TRBJ1-5
CASSLYRENQPQHF
TGTGCCAGCAGTTTGTACAGAGAGAATCAGCCCCAGCATTTT
>-|14|TRBV6-4|-|TRBJ2-7
CASSKKTSSYEQYF
TGTGCCAGCAGTAAAAAGACAAGTTCCTACGAGCAGTACTTC
>-|16|TRBV4-3|-|TRBJ2-1
CASSQDVAGGSSEQFF
TGCGCCAGCAGCCAAGATGTGGCAGGAGGGAGTAGTGAGCAGTTCTTC
>-|14|TRBV28|-|TRBJ1-5
CASSYEGPSQPQHF
TGTGCCAGCAGTTACGAGGGCCCCAGTCAGCCCCAGCATTTT
>-|14|TRBV7-3|TRBD1|TRBJ1-2
CASSPSGTGYGYTF
TGTGCCAGCAGCCCGTCCGGGACAGGGTATGGCTACACCTTC
>once|14|TRBV9|-|TRBJ1-6
CASSVDGGNSPLHF
TGTGCCAGCAGCGTAGATGGAGGCAATTCACCCCTCCACTTT
>-|15|TRBV4-2|TRBD1|TRBJ1-3
CASSQHTGQGDTIYF
TGTGCCAGCAGCCAACATACAGGGCAGGGGGACACCATATATTTT
>-|13|TRBV3-1/TRBV3-2|TRBD1|TRBJ2-3
CASSQARTGVQYF
TGTGCCAGCAGCCAGGCTAGGACAGGGGTGCAGTATTTT